A single sample is the source of the 16 T cell receptor beta chains below, sequenced in a study of cytomegalovirus exposure and HLA in healthy donors. A multiplex PCR was run with 60 Vbeta primers and 13 Jbeta primers. Assay: immunoSEQ multiplex PCR; the TCRdb copy retains only in-frame clones and omits some. The sample shows under 200,000 clones, around 90% of them seen only once. The sequencing input was PBMCs. These receptors were collected from a young woman in good health and CMV-seronegative.

This rearrangement joins TRBV4-1 to TRBJ1-6; tentatively, D is TRBD1 (5 bases). The CDR3 is 16 residues long. V was trimmed by 0 bases and J by 6 bases, leaving 12 bases between them. CDR1 and CDR2 from the germline V gene are MGHRA and YSYEKL. The CDR3 DNA reads TGCGCCAGCAGCCAAGAGGGCGGCAGGGTTAATTCACCCCTCCACTTT. Protein product: CASSQEGGRVNSPLHF.

This chain's CDR3 is CASSFGGIQYF. The CDR3 nucleotides read TGTGCCAGCAGTTTCGGGGGGATACAGTACTTC. The V and J genes are TRBV27 and TRBJ2-7; the match to TRBD2 covers 7 bases. The CDR3 spans 11 residues. Germline V gene data show CDR1 as MNHEY and CDR2 as SMNVEV (reference sequence). V trimming: 3 bases; J trimming: 10 bases; junction bases outside the gene matches: 3.

J is TRBJ2-3 and V is TRBV6-1, with a weak D call TRBD2 (6 bases). This CDR3 region has 16 residues. With 0 bases removed from V and 3 bases from J, the gap between germline ends came to 13 bases. Germline lookup yields CDR1 MNHNS and CDR2 SASEGT. The chain's CDR3 is CASSEAVSGSTDTQYF. Written as DNA, the CDR3 is TGTGCCAGCAGTGAAGCGGTCAGCGGGTCGACAGATACGCAGTATTTT.

The chain combines TRBV11-2 with TRBJ2-2, with 8 nucleotides matching TRBD2. This CDR3 region has 17 residues. CDR1 is SGHAT and CDR2 is FQNNGV in the germline V gene. Trimming at V came to 5 bases and at J to 5 bases, leaving 13 bases not matched to a gene. The CDR3: CASSLAPGGPGTGELFF. CDR3 DNA: TGTGCCAGCAGCCTAGCCCCGGGGGGGCCGGGGACCGGGGAGCTGTTTTTT. Supplemented by reference TRBV11-2 and TRBJ2-2, the full variable domain reads EAGVAQSPRYKIIEKRQSVAFWCNPISGHATLYWYQQILGQGPKLLIQFQNNGVVDDSQLPKDRFSAERLKGVDSTLKIQPAKLEDSAVYLCASSLAPGGPGTGELFFGEGSRLTVL.

The V and J genes are TRBV6-6 and TRBJ2-1; 9 bases match TRBD1. CDR1 MNHNY and CDR2 SVGAGI come from the germline V gene (reference sequence). CDR3 length: 15 amino acids. The V and J ends lost 2 bases and 4 bases, in that order; junction bases with no gene match: 3. For the CDR3, the DNA is TGTGCCAGCAGTTACGGGACAGGGACTTACAATGAGCAGTTCTTC. Translation gives CASSYGTGTYNEQFF.

The chain links TRBV2 to TRBJ1-1; possibly TRBD1 for D (6 bases). V shed 5 bases and J shed 1 base, with 11 bases lying between them. Germline V gene data show CDR1 as SNHLY and CDR2 as FYNNEI. This CDR3 region has 14 residues. This CDR3 reads CASSYRVGNTEAFF. The CDR3 region has the DNA TGTGCCAGCAGTTACAGGGTTGGGAACACTGAAGCTTTCTTT.

This clone was detected only a few times. CDR3 sequence (DNA): TGTGCCAGCGGACAGGGGTCGAATGAGCAGTTCTTC. This encodes CASGQGSNEQFF. The genes are TRBV6-6 and TRBJ2-1, with 9 nucleotides matching TRBD1. The CDR3 consists of 12 residues. With V trimmed by 8 bases and J by 7 bases, 3 bases remained unmatched. Germline V CDR1 and CDR2: MNHNY, SVGAGI (reference sequence).

The chain couples TRBV4-3 to TRBJ2-7; TRBD2 aligns across 8 bases. In germline, CDR1 is LGHNA, CDR2 YSLEER. V lost 0 bases, J lost 6 bases, and 13 bases stayed unmatched. This CDR3 region has 17 residues. The CDR3 region is CASSQDSGIGLAREQYF. The CDR3 DNA reads as TGCGCCAGCAGCCAAGATAGCGGGATAGGACTAGCCCGCGAGCAGTACTTC.

The rearrangement links TRBV6-6 to TRBJ2-1, with 11 bases identical to TRBD2. Germline assignment: CDR1 MNHNY and CDR2 SVGAGI (reference sequence). Trimming took 3 bases from V and 2 from J; bases not matched to a gene: 0. CDR3 length: 15 amino acids. CDR3 DNA: TGTGCCAGCAGTTATAGCGGGGGGGCCTACAATGAGCAGTTCTTC. Encoded protein: CASSYSGGAYNEQFF.

The chain has TRBV28 and TRBJ2-1, with 12 bases identical to TRBD2. In germline, CDR1 is MDHEN, CDR2 SYDVKM. The CDR3 is made up of 18 amino acids. J gave up 2 bases and V 2 bases, and 7 bases lay outside the gene matches. The CDR3 DNA reads as TGTGCCAGCAGTTTAATGCTAGCGGGAGGGCCTCCCTACAATGAGCAGTTCTTC. It specifies CASSLMLAGGPPYNEQFF.

V and J are TRBV27 and TRBJ2-3; D may be TRBD2 (6 bases). The ends were cut back, 3 bases at V and 3 bases at J, with 13 bases in the middle. The CDR3 contains 15 residues. Germline CDR1 is MNHEY and CDR2 is SMNVEV (reference sequence). The chain's CDR3 is CASSLVGSWTDTQYF. The CDR3 DNA reads TGTGCCAGCAGTTTGGTCGGGAGCTGGACAGATACGCAGTATTTT.

The chain's CDR3 is CASSLRTSGSYEQYF. The CDR3 coding sequence is TGTGCCAGCAGCTTACGGACTAGCGGCTCCTACGAGCAGTACTTC. The genes are TRBV28 and TRBJ2-7; 10 nucleotides agree with TRBD2. This CDR3 region has 15 residues. CDR1 is MDHEN and CDR2 is SYDVKM in the germline V gene. V was pared by 6 bases and J by 0 bases, with 5 bases of the junction left unmatched.

The V call is TRBV23-1, the J call TRBJ1-5; D unclear. TRBV23-1 is treated as an ORF (open reading frame) with a function not yet certain. Trimming removed 2 bases at V and 6 bases at J, with 23 bases between. The CDR3 covers 18 residues. The CDR3 nucleotides read TGCGCCAGCAGTCAACGAACTTCAAATGGAGGAAGCGGTCAGCCCCAGCATTTT. Protein sequence: CASSQRTSNGGSGQPQHF.

This chain joins TRBV5-1 and TRBJ1-2, with 7 bases matching TRBD1. With V trimmed by 4 bases and J by 8 bases, 8 bases remained unmatched. In germline, CDR1 is SGHRS, CDR2 YFSETQ. This CDR3 contains 13 residues. The DNA for the CDR3 is TGCGCCAGCAGCAACACCGGGACAGAAGGCTACACCTTC. This codes for CASSNTGTEGYTF.

This clone turned up a few times. J is TRBJ2-2 and V is TRBV10-2; D is perhaps TRBD1 (6 bases). The CDR3 extends over 14 amino acids. The germline V and J ends were trimmed by 7 bases and 4 bases, with 13 bases remaining between them. Per germline, CDR1 WSHSY and CDR2 SAAADI. The CDR3 region has the DNA TGCGCCAGCACCCAGGGGACCTTCACCGGGGAGCTGTTTTTT. The encoded protein is CASTQGTFTGELFF.

The chain employs TRBV18 and TRBJ1-4; 8 bases agree with TRBD1. CDR3 length: 15 residues. Germline trimming cut 3 bases from V and 2 bases from J; bases unmatched to any gene: 2. Germline V gene sequence: CDR1 KGHSH, CDR2 LQKENI. The CDR3: CASSPNRGTNEKLFF. The CDR3 DNA sequence: TGTGCCAGCTCACCGAACAGGGGGACTAATGAAAAACTGTTTTTT.